Each of the 19 T cell receptor beta chains below was sequenced from the same sample in a study of cytotoxic CD8 clonotypes in ibrutinib-treated CLL. Profiled with immunoSEQ multiplex PCR; TCRdb holds only in-frame clones, not every one. The sample lists a few hundred thousand clones; around four fifths were seen once. Sequenced here: PBMCs, sampled before ibrutinib treatment. The receptors here all came from a human donor with chronic lymphocytic leukemia.

The genes are TRBV30 and TRBJ2-7; possibly TRBD1 for D (5 bases). This CDR3 has 13 amino acids. In germline, CDR1 is GTSNPN, CDR2 SVGIG (reference sequence). V lost 1 base, J lost 3 bases, and 10 bases lay in between. The CDR3 DNA sequence: TGTGCCTGGAGTGAGGGCAGGGACTACGAGCAGTACTTC. Its translation: CAWSEGRDYEQYF.

The V and J genes are TRBV19 and TRBJ2-3; TRBD2 agrees at 14 bases. The CDR3 totals 18 residues. J was trimmed by 4 bases and V by 6 bases; bases with no gene match: 12. From germline, CDR1 is LNHDA and CDR2 SQIVND (reference sequence). The CDR3 reads CASRRLGTSGSGADTQYF. The CDR3 bases are TGTGCCAGTAGACGCCTCGGGACTAGCGGGAGTGGGGCAGATACGCAGTATTTT.

The chain combines TRBV5-1 with TRBJ2-5, with D perhaps TRBD2 (6 bases). There are 15 residues in the CDR3. From germline, CDR1 is SGHRS and CDR2 YFSETQ. V dropped 4 bases and J dropped 5 bases, with 18 bases sitting between them. CDR3 in amino acids: CASSLRWDRGETQYF. For the CDR3, the DNA is TGCGCCAGCAGCCTAAGGTGGGACCGGGGGGAGACCCAGTACTTC.

This chain connects TRBV9 to TRBJ2-2; no reliable D call. V was shortened by 0 bases and J by 6 bases, with 3 bases between the two germline ends. Germline lookup yields CDR1 SGDLS and CDR2 YYNGEE. This CDR3 spans 12 amino acids. This CDR3 is CASSVGPGELFF. The CDR3 DNA reads as TGTGCCAGCAGCGTAGGACCCGGGGAGCTGTTTTTT.

This clone was detected only a few times. This chain's CDR3 is CASSLGEGGYYEQYF. The CDR3 coding sequence is TGTGCCAGCAGTCTCGGGGAGGGCGGTTACTACGAGCAGTACTTC. The rearrangement links TRBV27 to TRBJ2-7, with TRBD2 matching 7 bases. This CDR3 is 15 amino acids long. Germline assignment: CDR1 MNHEY and CDR2 SMNVEV (reference sequence). The junction had 10 bases not matched to a gene; V was cut back by 5 bases and J by 3 bases.

The J gene is TRBJ1-5, the V gene TRBV28; TRBD1 agrees at 7 bases. The germline V gene encodes CDR1 MDHEN and CDR2 SYDVKM. CDR3 length: 16 residues. The junction had 9 bases not matched to a gene; V was cut back by 7 bases and J by 0 bases. The CDR3 region has the DNA TGTGCCAGCAACTACAGGGGAACATATAGCAATCAGCCCCAGCATTTT. This codes for CASNYRGTYSNQPQHF.

This chain joins TRBV19 and TRBJ2-5; no firm D call. Trimming took off 1 base at V and 5 bases at J, with 8 bases between the two ends. The germline V gene encodes CDR1 LNHDA and CDR2 SQIVND (reference sequence). This CDR3 is built from 13 residues. The CDR3 DNA sequence: TGTGCCAGTAGTATAGGGACCCGGGAGACCCAGTACTTC. Its protein is CASSIGTRETQYF.

The rearrangement joins TRBV6-6 to TRBJ2-5; 12 nucleotides agree with TRBD2. The germline V gene has CDR1 MNHNY and CDR2 SVGAGI (reference sequence). J was trimmed by 1 base and V by 5 bases; bases with no gene match: 2. The CDR3 contains 15 residues. The CDR3 DNA follows: TGTGCCAGCAGTAGACTAGCGGGGGCCCAAGAGACCCAGTACTTC. This codes for CASSRLAGAQETQYF.

V usage is TRBV18 and J usage is TRBJ2-5, with 8 nucleotides matching TRBD1. V shed 2 bases, J shed 4 bases, and the junction held 6 bases outside the gene matches. Germline-derived CDR1 and CDR2 are KGHSH and LQKENI. The CDR3 loop spans 15 amino acids. CDR3 sequence reads: CASSPMAGGPETQYF. The CDR3 DNA follows: TGTGCCAGCTCACCAATGGCAGGGGGCCCAGAGACCCAGTACTTC.

This chain links TRBV1 with TRBJ2-7; no check of the table's D call, TRBD1, against the DNA was made. TRBV1 is a pseudogene. The CDR3 is 15 amino acids. CDR3 sequence: CTSRKTGTRDSEQYF. CDR3 nucleotide sequence: TGCACCAGCAGGAAGACAGGCACAAGGGATTCAGAGCAGTACTTC.

The J gene is TRBJ2-1, the V gene TRBV6-5; 10 bases are shared with TRBD2. V shed 5 bases and J 12 bases; nucleotides not matched to a gene: 7. Germline V lookup: CDR1 MNHEY, CDR2 SVGAGI. There are 13 residues in the CDR3. The CDR3 loop is CASSPIAGGMQFF. In DNA form, the CDR3 reads TGTGCCAGCAGTCCTATAGCGGGAGGAATGCAGTTCTTC.

V is TRBV9 and J is TRBJ1-2; the match to TRBD1 covers 7 bases. This CDR3 has 13 amino acids. J lost 6 bases, V lost 2 bases, and 4 bases had no gene match. Per germline, CDR1 SGDLS and CDR2 YYNGEE. CDR3 sequence (DNA): TGTGCCAGCAGCGTCGACAGGGACAATGGCTACACCTTC. Its protein product is CASSVDRDNGYTF.

The chain employs TRBV6-5 and TRBJ1-3; no clear D gene. V lost 6 bases, J lost 1 base, and 13 bases lay in between. CDR3 length equals 15 residues. CDR1 and CDR2 (germline): MNHEY, SVGAGI. CDR3 sequence: CASSQDAYSGNTIYF. In nucleotides, the CDR3 is TGTGCCAGCAGCCAAGATGCGTATTCTGGAAACACCATATATTTT.

This chain uses TRBV5-1 with TRBJ2-7, with D perhaps TRBD1 or TRBD2 (5 bases each). V shed 5 bases and J shed 8 bases, with 20 bases lying between them. From germline, CDR1 is SGHRS and CDR2 YFSETQ. The CDR3 length is 14 residues. CDR3 residues: CASRPGTDPTKQYF. As DNA, the CDR3 is TGCGCCAGCAGACCCGGGACGGACCCTACGAAGCAGTACTTC.

CDR3 protein: CASSFAGVDYEQYF. The CDR3 DNA follows: TGTGCCAGCAGCTTCGCGGGGGTAGACTACGAGCAGTACTTC. This chain uses TRBV9 with TRBJ2-7, with 7 bases lining up with TRBD2. Germline CDR1 SGDLS, CDR2 YYNGEE. The V and J ends lost 4 bases and 3 bases, in that order; junction bases with no gene match: 7. CDR3 size: 14 residues. Full variable domain (rest looked up from reference TRBV9 and TRBJ2-7): DSGVTQTPKHLITATGQRVTLRCSPRSGDLSVYWYQQSLDQGLQFLIQYYNGEERAKGNILERFSAQQFPDLHSELNLSSLELGDSALYFCASSFAGVDYEQYFGPGTRLTVT.

The table lists this clone with a count of one. The chain employs TRBV7-6 and TRBJ2-5, with TRBD1 matching over 9 bases. The V gene end was trimmed by 6 bases and the J gene end by 0 bases; junction bases not matched to a gene: 2. The CDR3 is 14 residues long. Germline V gene lookup returns CDR1 SGHVS and CDR2 FNYEAQ. The CDR3 DNA sequence: TGTGCCAGCAGGGGGACAGGGTACCAAGAGACCCAGTACTTC. Its protein is CASRGTGYQETQYF.

This clone was seen only once. The chain recombines TRBV28 with TRBJ1-5, with a weak D call TRBD1 (6 bases). The V and J ends lost 10 bases and 4 bases respectively, with 17 bases between them. Per the germline V gene, CDR1 is MDHEN and CDR2 is SYDVKM. This CDR3 region has 14 residues. DNA of the CDR3: TGTGCCACCCGGGACATAAGTTCGAATCAGCCCCAGCATTTT. This translates into CATRDISSNQPQHF.

This clone was seen ten or more times. The chain recombines TRBV15 with TRBJ2-7; D is uncertain. Looked up from germline, CDR1 is LNHNV and CDR2 is YYDKDF (reference sequence). Trimming took off 0 bases at V and 3 bases at J, with 3 bases between the two ends. The CDR3 is 12 residues long. The CDR3 sequence: CATSRDLYEQYF. CDR3 coding DNA: TGTGCCACCAGCAGAGATCTCTACGAGCAGTACTTC.

Note on this clone: Other DNA sequences from this sample encode an identical CDR3 as well. The V call is TRBV27, the J call TRBJ2-3, with 7 bases lining up with TRBD2. J was trimmed by 2 bases and V by 3 bases; bases with no gene match: 2. Germline loops: CDR1 MNHEY, CDR2 SMNVEV (reference sequence). CDR3 size: 14 residues. The CDR3 DNA follows: TGTGCCAGCAGTTTCGGGGGGTCCACAGATACGCAGTATTTT. Protein: CASSFGGSTDTQYF.